These 11 T cell receptor beta chains came from one sample sequenced in a study of blood T cell repertoires in COVID-19. Generated by immunoSEQ multiplex PCR, the TCRdb table keeps only in-frame clones and is missing some. The sample holds 150,000 to 200,000 clones, over 70% seen once. Input material: peripheral blood. Source of these receptors: a man between 60 and 75 years old with active or convalescent COVID-19.

The chain's CDR3 is CASSPGQGAYDEQFF. CDR3 DNA: TGTGCCAGCAGCCCAGGACAGGGAGCTTACGATGAGCAGTTCTTC. V is TRBV5-6 and J is TRBJ2-1, with 8 bases that match TRBD1. The CDR3 loop spans 15 amino acids. Trimming took 4 bases from V and 8 from J; bases not matched to a gene: 11. Germline CDR1 is SGHDT and CDR2 is YYEEEE.

The rearrangement joins TRBV18 to TRBJ2-7, with 14 nucleotides matching TRBD2. Germline V gene sequence: CDR1 KGHSH, CDR2 LQKENI. CDR3 length equals 16 residues. The V gene end was trimmed by 6 bases and the J gene end by 5 bases; junction bases not matched to a gene: 9. CDR3 DNA: TGTGCCAGCTCCCAGGGACTAGCGGGAGCAAAAAACGAGCAGTACTTC. Translating gives CASSQGLAGAKNEQYF.

The chain is built from TRBV28 and TRBJ1-1; D is unclear. The CDR3 extends over 11 amino acids. With 7 bases removed from V and 2 bases from J, the gap between germline ends came to 5 bases. CDR1 is MDHEN and CDR2 is SYDVKM in the germline V gene. DNA for the CDR3: TGTGCCAGCACCTCCAACACTGAAGCTTTCTTT. It translates to CASTSNTEAFF.

The chain is built from TRBV3-1 (or the pseudogene TRBV3-2) and TRBJ2-7, with 12 bases identical to TRBD2. Unmatched junction bases numbered 17, after V lost 8 bases and J lost 0 bases. The V gene's germline CDR1 is LGHDT and CDR2 YNNKEL (reference sequence). The CDR3 has 19 amino acids. CDR3 DNA: TGTGCCAGCGCGGGGGGAGCCGAACTAGCGGGAGGTATCTCCTACGAGCAGTACTTC. Translated: CASAGGAELAGGISYEQYF.

This chain joins TRBV5-1 and TRBJ2-7; D might be TRBD2 (6 bases). Trimming cost V 3 bases and J 3 bases, with 16 bases left between them. Germline values: CDR1 SGHRS, CDR2 YFSETQ. The CDR3 spans 15 residues. CDR3 region: CASSSGSGPDYEQYF. The CDR3 DNA is TGCGCCAGCAGCTCGGGGAGCGGGCCAGACTACGAGCAGTACTTC.

The chain uses TRBV12-3 or TRBV12-4 and TRBJ2-7; TRBD2 matches at 7 bases. The CDR3 is 12 residues long. Trimming removed 10 bases from V and 3 bases from J; junction bases left unmatched: 6. The CDR3 spells CAKPGGFYEQYF. DNA for the CDR3: TGTGCCAAGCCGGGGGGTTTCTACGAGCAGTACTTC.

The J gene is TRBJ1-1, the V gene TRBV5-1, with D hard to call. The CDR3 has 15 amino acids. With 0 bases removed from V and 4 bases from J, the gap between germline ends came to 13 bases. The germline CDR1 and CDR2 sequences are SGHRS and YFSETQ. Here the CDR3 DNA reads TGCGCCAGCAGCTTGGGGACGGCGGGCGGCACTGAAGCTTTCTTT. This codes for CASSLGTAGGTEAFF.

The chain employs TRBV14 and TRBJ2-5, with 7 bases matching TRBD1. The CDR3 extends over 13 amino acids. Germline lookup yields CDR1 SGHDN and CDR2 FVKESK. J gave up 4 bases and V 4 bases, and 3 bases lay outside the gene matches. The CDR3 region is CASSLNRGETQYF. DNA of the CDR3: TGTGCCAGCAGCCTCAACAGGGGAGAGACCCAGTACTTC.

The rearrangement uses TRBV7-3 and TRBJ2-2; D not certain. Germline V CDR1 and CDR2: SGHTA, FQGTGA. Trimming stripped 4 bases from V and 0 bases from J, with 9 bases between. There are 15 residues in the CDR3. CDR3 DNA sequence: TGTGCCAGCAGCTCCTTTGGCCCGAACACCGGGGAGCTGTTTTTT. Its translation: CASSSFGPNTGELFF.

About this clone itself: A read error may produce the germline difference seen at one junction end. This chain uses TRBV3-1 (or the pseudogene TRBV3-2) with TRBJ1-6; D unclear. The CDR3 consists of 14 residues. The germline gives CDR1 LGHDT, CDR2 YNNKEL (reference sequence). CDR3 nucleotides: TGTGCCAGCAGCCAAAGCTCCAATAATTCACCCCTCCACTTT. Protein sequence: CASSQSSNNSPLHF.

This chain uses TRBV9 with TRBJ2-3; TRBD2 agrees at 7 bases. Looked up from germline, CDR1 is SGDLS and CDR2 is YYNGEE. The CDR3 runs 16 residues. V was clipped by 2 bases and J by 0 bases; unmatched bases: 6. The CDR3 DNA is TGTGCCAGCAGCGTGACTAGCCGCACTAGCACAGATACGCAGTATTTT. This encodes CASSVTSRTSTDTQYF. The complete variable domain, with remaining parts taken from reference TRBV9 and TRBJ2-3, reads DSGVTQTPKHLITATGQRVTLRCSPRSGDLSVYWYQQSLDQGLQFLIQYYNGEERAKGNILERFSAQQFPDLHSELNLSSLELGDSALYFCASSVTSRTSTDTQYFGPGTRLTVL.